Listed here is a single T cell receptor (beta chain). This clonotype was detected ten times or more. This receptor's antigen is unknown. Base qualities were left out, and no much larger clone turns up one base away. Taken with the paper, the label for treatment or condition translates to: live attenuated yellow fever vaccine strain. At each blood-draw timepoint, two biological replicates of bulk PBMCs were obtained. PBMCs were isolated from peripheral blood using a standard Ficoll-Paque protocol. RNA was extracted with TriZol from bulk PBMCs, CD4 and CD8 fractions, and dextramer-positive and dextramer-negative fractions. The data belong to a study of T cells after yellow fever vaccination (dated by TCRdb to the late 2010s). Some background on the complete study: The SMART-Seq v4 Ultra Low Input RNA kit was used to prepare libraries from fractions with low cell numbers. Blood samples were taken at several timepoints before and after primary and secondary immunization, and bulk PBMC replicates and cell subsets were isolated. To follow T-cell clones before and after both primary and booster YFV17D yellow fever vaccination, bulk TCR alpha and beta repertoires underwent longitudinal sequencing. The cohort comprised two healthy male donors, one aged 18 to 30 and one aged 30 to 40 years. The study at large found these results: After the booster, most of the clones that had expanded following primary vaccination were detected again (almost 98% of CD4 and around 90% of CD8), which suggests that memory was broadly maintained. The study included only two donors, which limits how far the findings can be generalized. A small share of clonotypes was detected in both CD4 and CD8 compartments, with the overlap likely arising from convergent recombination. Computational filtering was required because FACS-sorted repertoires could contain abundant contaminating clonotypes from the bulk population. Compared with the primary T-cell response, the secondary T-cell response was faster but weaker, reaching its peak on day 5 rather than on day 15.

For sequencing, an Illumina NovaSeq 6000 was employed. Synthesis of TCR cDNA relied on 5'RACE template switching, a step that introduced a universal primer site along with unique molecular identifiers. cDNA synthesis was primed from both the TCR alpha and TCR beta constant segments. Libraries were amplified in two PCR steps, with sample barcodes and sequencing adapters added in the second step. Sequencing of libraries was done on Illumina HiSeq 2500 (2x100 bp) or NovaSeq (2x150 bp). Processing in the source paper ran as follows. Demultiplexing of reads and collapsing into UMI consensus sequences were performed with MIGEC, and V(D)J alignment was carried out with MiXCR. Vaccine-responding clonotypes were identified with edgeR using replicate PBMC samples, with FDR below 0.01 and a log2 fold change above 5 up to day 15 being required. Each bulk clonotype received a CD4 or CD8 identity based on whether the sequenced CD4 or CD8 repertoire contained that clonotype at higher abundance. TCRdb reworked the public reads: Q25 trimming with fastp, MiXCR clone assembly, productive beta chains retained. Rows are unified per CDR3 protein, each entry keeping the most common DNA and genes. TCRdb's processing, not the study's, gives the V and J calls here. This sample is represented by some 350,000 distinct CDR3 sequences; about 4% of them were singletons. 24% of the sample comes from the top ten.

Reading from cysteine to phenylalanine, the CDR3 counts 14 amino acids. The kept DNA is CDR3 alone, 42 bases in frame from the first base. Looking up the germline V gene (reference sequence) yields CDR1 DFQATT and CDR2 SNEGSKA. V is reduced by 0 bases and J by 4 bases, leaving a spacing of 12 bases between them. Sequenced here: PBMCs, sampled 5 days after the yellow fever booster vaccination. The sequence links TRBV20-1 to TRBJ1-2; a confident D gene designation cannot be given. This TCR came from a man aged 18 to 35 who received the YFV17D yellow fever vaccine. The DNA is as follows: TGCAGTGCTAGAGAGCGGGGAACGCTCTATGGCTACACCTTC. Translated, this is CSARERGTLYGYTF.